This T cell receptor (beta chain) derives from a study of T cell responses to AZD1222 COVID-19 vaccine. Study observations and caveats: White British donors predominated, females outnumbered males, and clonal diversity was possibly underestimated.

This CDR3 contains 16 residues. CDR1 SQVTM and CDR2 ANQGSEA come from the germline V gene. The V and J ends lost 3 bases and 4 bases, in that order; junction bases with no gene match: 13. With regard to this clone: Its antigen is not identified.

Here immunoSEQ multiplex PCR was the method, and the copy in TCRdb shows in-frame clones only, minus some. The sample yields about 79,000 clones, approximately 90% seen once. The material was peripheral blood, obtained on day 0 of MenACWY control vaccination. The sequence was obtained from an adult in good health. The chain employs TRBV29-1 and TRBJ2-3; 7 bases match TRBD2. The CDR3 reads CSVDSLSGVGSDTQYF. The CDR3 DNA reads TGCAGCGTTGATTCCCTGAGCGGGGTGGGGTCAGATACGCAGTATTTT.